The source of this T cell receptor beta chain is a study of cytomegalovirus exposure and HLA in healthy donors. As regards this clone: Its antigen is unknown.

The donors were members of the validation cohort, which comprised roughly 120 subjects and was separate from the first cohort of roughly 700 subjects. Study-level findings and limits: Per published reports, the classifier diagnosed cytomegalovirus status with high specificity and sensitivity. A few chains tied to CMV proved CMV antigen-specific in vitro.

The V gene lost 6 bases and the J gene lost 3 bases, with 11 bases spanning the gap. In germline, CDR1 is KGHSH, CDR2 LQKENI. The CDR3 spans 13 residues. TCRdb's table, derived via immunoSEQ multiplex PCR, lists solely in-frame clones and lacks some. Here the sample spans approximately 120,000 clones, approximately 91% being singletons. The sequenced sample consisted of PBMCs. This rearrangement joins TRBV18 to TRBJ1-1; D possibly corresponds to TRBD1 (5 bases). The receptor's source is a woman younger than 30 in good health and CMV-seronegative. CDR3 coding DNA: TGTGCCAGCTCGTCAGGGAGGGACACTGAAGCTTTCTTT. Its protein is CASSSGRDTEAFF. The variable domain in full, completed from reference TRBV18 and TRBJ1-1, reads NAGVMQNPRHLVRRRGQEARLRCSPMKGHSHVYWYRQLPEEGLKFMVYLQKENIIDESGMPKERFSAEFPKEGPSILRIQQVVRGDSAAYFCASSSGRDTEAFFGQGTRLTVV.